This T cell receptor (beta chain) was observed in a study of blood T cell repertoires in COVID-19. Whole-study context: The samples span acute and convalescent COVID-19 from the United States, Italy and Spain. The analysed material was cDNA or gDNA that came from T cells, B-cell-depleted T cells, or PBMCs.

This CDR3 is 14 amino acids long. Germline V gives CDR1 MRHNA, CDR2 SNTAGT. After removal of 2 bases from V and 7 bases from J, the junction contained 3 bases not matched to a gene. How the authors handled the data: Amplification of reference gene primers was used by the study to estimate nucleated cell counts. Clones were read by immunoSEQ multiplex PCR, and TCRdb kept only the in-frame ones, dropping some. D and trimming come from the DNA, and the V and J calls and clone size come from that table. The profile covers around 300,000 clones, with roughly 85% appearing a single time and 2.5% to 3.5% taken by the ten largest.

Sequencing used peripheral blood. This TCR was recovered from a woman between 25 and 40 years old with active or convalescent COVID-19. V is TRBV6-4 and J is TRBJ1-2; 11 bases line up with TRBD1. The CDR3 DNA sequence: TGTGCCAGCAGTGACGGACAGGGGGCAGGTGGCTACACCTTC. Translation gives CASSDGQGAGGYTF.